This T cell receptor (beta chain) was found in a study of shared clonotypes between healthy human individuals. Study results and caveats: Naive subsets tended to show greater estimated richness than memory subsets.

Data came from immunoSEQ multiplex PCR; TCRdb stores just in-frame clones and leaves some out. This table has 2 million to 3 million clones, roughly 93% appearing once. Comments on this clone: The antigen remains undetermined.

Germline values: CDR1 MNHNY, CDR2 SVGAGI (reference sequence). Trimming shortened V by 5 bases and J by 4 bases, and 12 bases separated the two germline ends. This CDR3 is 14 amino acids long. V and J are TRBV6-6 and TRBJ1-5; weak D call: TRBD1 (5 bases). Sample: naive CD4+ T cells from PBMCs. Stated subset: CD45RA+ positively selected. This TCR was recovered from a man aged 18 to 30 in good health. Some clones in this sample may be carry-over from other donors' samples. In nucleotides, the CDR3 is TGTGCCAGCAGTACGGAGGGGTCAAATCAGCCCCAGCATTTT. Amino acid sequence: CASSTEGSNQPQHF.